Described below is a single TCR beta chain sequence and its context. TCRdb's copy holds only in-frame clones and misses some; the assay was immunoSEQ multiplex PCR. The sample has approximately 1.5 million clones; around 98% are singletons. The sample is drawn from a study of shared clonotypes between healthy human individuals. The CDR3 loop spans 14 amino acids. With 4 bases removed from V and 2 bases from J, the gap between germline ends came to 12 bases. Germline values: CDR1 SGHNT, CDR2 YYREEE (reference sequence). Sequencing was carried out using naive CD4+ T cells sorted from blood. Subset denoted: CD45RA+ positively selected. The receptor was isolated from a man under 40 in good health. The V call is TRBV5-4, the J call TRBJ1-1; no clear D. Here the CDR3 DNA reads TGTGCCAGCAGCCCCCGGGTTATCAACACTGAAGCTTTCTTT. It translates to CASSPRVINTEAFF.